What follows is one T cell receptor (beta chain) and its context. Its specificity is not known. Separate from the approximately 670-subject first cohort was the approximately 120-subject validation cohort, to which the donors belonged. The CDR3 is made up of 15 amino acids. Deletions cut 4 bases from V and 0 bases from J, with 13 bases between. CDR1 is SGHRS and CDR2 is YFSETQ in the germline V gene. The data were obtained in a study of cytomegalovirus exposure and HLA in healthy donors. Findings of the study overall: The authors listed 150 to 200 TCR beta chains as cytomegalovirus-associated. The finding came from a later analysis; first-cohort TCR clusters tended to co-occur in the 120 or so validation repertoires.

Sequenced by immunoSEQ multiplex PCR; TCRdb stores in-frame clones only, minus some. The sample lists under 150,000 clones; roughly 90% were seen once. The clonotype comes from a woman aged 18-30 years in good health and CMV-seronegative. The genes are TRBV5-1 and TRBJ1-2; TRBD1 might be the D (5 bases). Sequenced input: PBMCs. The DNA for the CDR3 is TGCGCCAGCAGCGAGATAGACAGTTCTAACTATGGCTACACCTTC. Translation gives CASSEIDSSNYGYTF. The full variable domain, in which reference TRBV5-1 and TRBJ1-2 provide the parts outside the CDR3, is KAGVTQTPRYLIKTRGQQVTLSCSPISGHRSVSWYQQTPGQGLQFLFEYFSETQRNKGNFPGRFSGRQFSNSRSEMNVSTLELGDSALYLCASSEIDSSNYGYTFGSGTRLTVV.